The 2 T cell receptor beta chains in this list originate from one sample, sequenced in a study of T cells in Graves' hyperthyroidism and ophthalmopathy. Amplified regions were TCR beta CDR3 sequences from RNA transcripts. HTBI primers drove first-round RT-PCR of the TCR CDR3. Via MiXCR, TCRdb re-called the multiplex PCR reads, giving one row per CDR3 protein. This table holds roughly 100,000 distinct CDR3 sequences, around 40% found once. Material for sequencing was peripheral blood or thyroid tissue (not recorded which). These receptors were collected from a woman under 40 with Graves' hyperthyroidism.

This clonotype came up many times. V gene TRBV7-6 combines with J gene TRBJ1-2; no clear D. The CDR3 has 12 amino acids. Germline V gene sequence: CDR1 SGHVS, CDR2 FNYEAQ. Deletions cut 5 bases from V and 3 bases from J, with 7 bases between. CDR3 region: CASSRDYYGYTF. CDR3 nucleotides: TGTGCCAGCAGCCGAGACTACTATGGCTACACCTTC.

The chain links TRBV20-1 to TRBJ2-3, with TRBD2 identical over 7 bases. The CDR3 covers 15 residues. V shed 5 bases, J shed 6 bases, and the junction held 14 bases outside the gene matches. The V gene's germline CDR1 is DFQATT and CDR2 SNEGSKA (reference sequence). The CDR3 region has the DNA TGCAGTGCTGGTGGCGGGACTAAAGGTTTCGATACGCAGTATTTT. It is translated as CSAGGGTKGFDTQYF.